The table lists the clone carrying this T cell receptor (beta chain) with many counts. The antigen is undetermined. The data originate from a study of CD8 T cells in ankylosing spondylitis. The study's findings and limits: The study identified a TCR beta motif of under ten highly homologous variants that appeared characteristic of ankylosing spondylitis blood. CD8+ cells made up the disease-linked clones, which were relatively rare in peripheral blood. Earlier literature documents some of the motif variants in reactive arthritis synovial fluid and blood. Disease-linked clones reportedly showed significant enrichment in matched ankylosing spondylitis synovial fluid.

This CDR3 region has 17 residues. TCRdb used MiXCR to reprocess the 5' RACE reads, holding one entry per CDR3 protein. The sample lists 200,000 to 300,000 distinct CDR3 sequences; roughly 8.6% were seen once. The J gene is TRBJ1-1, the V gene TRBV21-1; TRBD1, as called in the table, went unchecked against the DNA. TRBV21-1 is reported as a pseudogene. The sequence was obtained from a male donor with ankylosing spondylitis or in good health (not recorded which). The sample comprised blood, either unsorted or a sorted T cell fraction (not recorded which). Written as DNA, the CDR3 is TGTGCCAGCAGCAAATCGGGAGGAGGCGGGATGAACACTGAAGCTTTCTTT. Its protein is CASSKSGGGGMNTEAFF.